This TCR beta chain is from a study of cytomegalovirus exposure and HLA in healthy donors. Findings and limits, study-wide: In vitro data verified a few CMV-associated chains as specific for CMV antigens. Analyzed later, association rates of TCRs varied across HLA loci, with DRB1 most and HLA-C fewest.

Note on this clone: Its antigen is still unknown.

CDR1 and CDR2 from the germline V gene are GTSNPN and SVGIG (reference sequence). The CDR3 covers 14 residues. V lost 1 base, J lost 3 bases, and 5 bases stayed unmatched. PCR involved 60 Vbeta and 13 Jbeta primers. Libraries were prepared by immunoSEQ multiplex PCR; TCRdb keeps only in-frame clonotypes and omits some of them. The table includes about 130,000 clones, around 83% detected once. Sequencing was done on a sample of PBMCs. The sequence was collected from a girl aged 2 to 9 in good health and CMV-seronegative. The chain carries TRBV30 and TRBJ2-7; 8 bases fit TRBD1. This chain's CDR3 is CAWSEPGGVYEQYF. The DNA of the CDR3 is TGTGCCTGGAGTGAGCCAGGGGGCGTCTACGAGCAGTACTTC.